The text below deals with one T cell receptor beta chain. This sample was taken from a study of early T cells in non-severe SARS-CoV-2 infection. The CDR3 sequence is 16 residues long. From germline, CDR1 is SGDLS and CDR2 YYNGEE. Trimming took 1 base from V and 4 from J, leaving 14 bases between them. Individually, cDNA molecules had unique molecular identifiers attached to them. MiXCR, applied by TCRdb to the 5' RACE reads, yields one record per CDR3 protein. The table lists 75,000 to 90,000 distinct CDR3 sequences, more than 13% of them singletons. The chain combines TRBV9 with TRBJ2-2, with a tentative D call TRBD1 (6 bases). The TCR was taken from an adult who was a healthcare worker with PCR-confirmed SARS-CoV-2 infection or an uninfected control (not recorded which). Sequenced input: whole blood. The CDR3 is CASSVTGLPVTGELFF. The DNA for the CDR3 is TGTGCCAGCAGCGTAACAGGGCTCCCGGTCACCGGGGAGCTGTTTTTT.